The sample holds many counts of the clone carrying this T cell receptor beta chain. To make TCR beta libraries, researchers used iRepertoire HTBI primers and Arm-PCR of CDR3 regions. TCRdb recomputed calls from the multiplex PCR reads with MiXCR, one row per CDR3 protein. Of some 400,000 distinct CDR3 sequences detected, around 14% appear once; the ten largest clones hold around 15%. Time point reported: newly diagnosed GD, antithyroid drugs for less than 3 months. The TCR library was made from RNA that had been extracted from PBMCs in TRIzol. This sample was included in a study of regulatory T cells in long-lasting Graves disease. The CDR3 length is 17 residues. Trimming removed 3 bases from V and 0 bases from J, with 15 bases in between. Separately, the same data were catalogued under a study of T cells in Graves' hyperthyroidism and ophthalmopathy.

The origin of this receptor is a woman between 25 and 40 years old with Graves disease. Sample: peripheral blood mononuclear cells (PBMCs), taken at new diagnosis, from a patient treated with antithyroid drugs. The V call is TRBV12-3 or TRBV12-4, the J call TRBJ1-3; D may be TRBD1 (6 bases). CDR3 sequence (DNA): TGTGCCAGCAGTTTCCGACCCTACAGGGTCTCTGGAAACACCATATATTTT. Translation gives CASSFRPYRVSGNTIYF.